A single sample gave rise to the 25 T cell receptor beta chains below, sequenced in a study of PD-1 blockade in classical Hodgkin lymphoma. As for time point: cycle 4 day 1 (C4D1), after around six weeks of nivolumab. The patients all showed relapse after autologous stem cell transplantation, while their brentuximab vedotin exposure varied. Repertoires were generated with immunoSEQ multiplex PCR, while TCRdb's copy carries only in-frame clones and drops some. The repertoire holds 50,000 or so clones, 65% to 80% seen once, with approximately 12% in the top ten. Specimen: peripheral blood mononuclear cells (PBMCs), collected before the fourth cycle of nivolumab. Every receptor here comes from a human donor with classical Hodgkin lymphoma.

The V and J genes are TRBV5-1 and TRBJ2-7; 9 bases line up with TRBD2. The junction had 8 bases not matched to a gene; V was cut back by 2 bases and J by 5 bases. Germline CDR1 is SGHRS and CDR2 is YFSETQ. The CDR3 is made up of 15 amino acids. As DNA, the CDR3 is TGCGCCAGCAGCTTCCTAGCGGGATCATTGAACGAGCAGTACTTC. Protein product: CASSFLAGSLNEQYF.

Only a few counts were recorded for this clone. V usage is TRBV10-3 and J usage is TRBJ2-5; 7 bases map to TRBD1. Losses at the gene ends were 3 bases for V and 5 bases for J; bases not matched to a gene: 9. CDR1 is ENHRY, CDR2 SYGVKD, per germline. The CDR3 consists of 15 residues. The CDR3 region is CAISERGRGVETQYF. In DNA, the CDR3 is TGTGCCATCAGTGAAAGGGGGCGAGGAGTGGAGACCCAGTACTTC.

This chain links TRBV28 with TRBJ2-1; the match to TRBD1 covers 9 bases. Trimming cost V 4 bases and J 5 bases; bases outside gene matches: 12. Germline V gives CDR1 MDHEN, CDR2 SYDVKM. This CDR3 comprises 17 residues. CDR3 DNA: TGTGCCAGCAGTTACGGGACAGGGAGGATCGGCGACAATGAGCAGTTCTTC. The encoded protein is CASSYGTGRIGDNEQFF.

The J gene is TRBJ2-2, the V gene TRBV6-1; tentatively, D is TRBD1 or TRBD2 (5 bases each). The CDR3 sequence is 15 residues long. Germline CDR1 reads MNHNS; CDR2 reads SASEGT. Trimming removed 2 bases at V and 2 bases at J, with 9 bases between. This CDR3 reads CASSEMGENTGELFF. The CDR3 DNA is TGTGCCAGCAGTGAAATGGGGGAAAACACCGGGGAGCTGTTTTTT.

The rearrangement uses TRBV5-1 and TRBJ2-4, with D unclear. This CDR3 region has 14 residues. Per the germline V gene, CDR1 is SGHRS and CDR2 is YFSETQ. Trimming took 3 bases from V and 0 from J, leaving 7 bases between them. The CDR3 here is CASSSHLAKNIQYF. For the CDR3, the DNA is TGCGCCAGCAGCTCTCATTTAGCCAAAAACATTCAGTACTTC. Filled out from reference TRBV5-1 and TRBJ2-4, the complete variable domain reads KAGVTQTPRYLIKTRGQQVTLSCSPISGHRSVSWYQQTPGQGLQFLFEYFSETQRNKGNFPGRFSGRQFSNSRSEMNVSTLELGDSALYLCASSSHLAKNIQYFGAGTRLSVL.

This rearrangement joins TRBV2 to TRBJ1-2; 9 bases align to TRBD1. Germline loops: CDR1 SNHLY, CDR2 FYNNEI. There are 14 residues in the CDR3. V lost 7 bases and J lost 7; bases outside the gene matches: 10. CDR3: CASTGTGRSGGYTF. DNA for the CDR3: TGTGCCAGCACCGGGACAGGGCGCAGCGGTGGCTACACCTTC. Complete variable domain (other parts from reference TRBV2 and TRBJ1-2): EPEVTQTPSHQVTQMGQEVILRCVPISNHLYFYWYRQILGQKVEFLVSFYNNEISEKSEIFDDQFSVERPDGSNFTLKIRSTKLEDSAMYFCASTGTGRSGGYTFGSGTRLTVV.

This clone was seen a few times. The V call is TRBV18, the J call TRBJ1-3; 7 nucleotides line up with TRBD1. Trimming took 3 bases from V and 0 from J; bases not matched to a gene: 8. Germline CDR1 KGHSH, CDR2 LQKENI. This CDR3 region has 17 residues. CDR3 sequence: CASSPMSDRNSGNTIYF. For the CDR3, the DNA is TGTGCCAGCTCACCGATGTCGGACAGGAACTCTGGAAACACCATATATTTT.

In this sample, this clone turned up a few times. The gene calls are TRBV21-1 and TRBJ1-2. TRBV21-1 is an annotated pseudogene. The CDR3 totals 17 residues. The CDR3 loop is CASSKEGTGRLNYGYTF. CDR3 nucleotide sequence: TGTGCCAGCAGCAAAGAAGGGACCGGACGGCTGAACTATGGCTACACCTTC.

This clone was recorded many times. The V gene is TRBV7-9, the J gene TRBJ2-1, with D hard to call. Germline CDR1 reads SEHNR; CDR2 reads FQNEAQ (reference sequence). This CDR3 is built from 12 residues. Trimming stripped 1 base from V and 6 bases from J, with 4 bases between. The CDR3 coding sequence is TGTGCCAGCAGCTTAGGGGTCAATGAGCAGTTCTTC. This codes for CASSLGVNEQFF.

CDR3 sequence reads: CASRAGNPSYEQYF. Here the CDR3 DNA reads TGTGCCAGCAGGGCAGGAAATCCCTCCTACGAGCAGTACTTC. The rearrangement joins TRBV28 to TRBJ2-7; D not certain. The germline V gene has CDR1 MDHEN and CDR2 SYDVKM. The V gene lost 6 bases and the J gene lost 0 bases, with 12 bases spanning the gap. The CDR3 length is 14 residues.

The rearrangement uses TRBV2 and TRBJ1-2, with 9 bases lining up with TRBD1. Germline CDR1 SNHLY, CDR2 FYNNEI. The CDR3 has 14 amino acids. The J segment lost 4 bases and the V segment lost 6 bases, leaving 6 bases of the junction unmatched. The CDR3 is CASRDRGWGYGYTF. CDR3 sequence (DNA): TGTGCCAGCAGGGACAGGGGTTGGGGCTATGGCTACACCTTC. Combining the CDR3 with reference TRBV2 and TRBJ1-2 gives the whole variable domain EPEVTQTPSHQVTQMGQEVILRCVPISNHLYFYWYRQILGQKVEFLVSFYNNEISEKSEIFDDQFSVERPDGSNFTLKIRSTKLEDSAMYFCASRDRGWGYGYTFGSGTRLTVV.

The V call is TRBV6-5, the J call TRBJ2-7; 10 bases agree with TRBD2. Germline values: CDR1 MNHEY, CDR2 SVGAGI. This CDR3 is 15 amino acids long. Unmatched junction bases numbered 6, after V lost 2 bases and J lost 5 bases. CDR3 DNA: TGTGCCAGCAGTTACAGGGGACTAGCGCTCAACGAGCAGTACTTC. Amino acid sequence: CASSYRGLALNEQYF.

This chain uses TRBV5-4 with TRBJ1-1; D not certain. Germline V gene sequence: CDR1 SGHNT, CDR2 YYREEE (reference sequence). The CDR3 is 17 amino acids. Trimming removed 4 bases from V and 4 bases from J, with 23 bases in between. The CDR3 DNA sequence: TGTGCCAGCAGCCCGGGGTCGGGCAGCCCCCTGGGCACTGAAGCTTTCTTT. Protein: CASSPGSGSPLGTEAFF.

This rearrangement joins TRBV7-8 to TRBJ1-1, with a possible D match to TRBD1 (6 bases). Germline loops: CDR1 SGHVS, CDR2 FQNEAQ. This CDR3 region has 15 residues. V lost 1 base to trimming and J lost 4 bases, with 13 bases between them. CDR3 sequence (DNA): TGTGCCAGCAGCTTAGAGGGGGGGACAATCACTGAAGCTTTCTTT. Translation: CASSLEGGTITEAFF.

J is TRBJ2-1 and V is TRBV5-4; 12 bases map to TRBD2. The CDR3 consists of 16 residues. The J segment lost 7 bases and the V segment lost 4 bases, leaving 9 bases of the junction unmatched. Germline CDR1 is SGHNT and CDR2 is YYREEE (reference sequence). CDR3 bases: TGTGCCAGCAGCACGGGGACTAGCGGGTTGGGGAATGAGCAGTTCTTC. As protein: CASSTGTSGLGNEQFF.

The CDR3 here is CASSPGDFQETQYF. The DNA for the CDR3 is TGTGCCAGCAGCCCTGGGGACTTCCAAGAGACCCAGTACTTC. J is TRBJ2-5 and V is TRBV11-2, with a tentative D call TRBD2 (6 bases). V lost 5 bases and J lost 1, with 11 bases in between. From germline, CDR1 is SGHAT and CDR2 FQNNGV. CDR3 length: 14 amino acids. The whole variable domain, filled in from reference TRBV11-2 and TRBJ2-5, reads EAGVAQSPRYKIIEKRQSVAFWCNPISGHATLYWYQQILGQGPKLLIQFQNNGVVDDSQLPKDRFSAERLKGVDSTLKIQPAKLEDSAVYLCASSPGDFQETQYFGPGTRLLVL.

There are many counts of this clone. The rearrangement uses TRBV28 and TRBJ2-2; 12 bases fit TRBD2. Per germline, CDR1 MDHEN and CDR2 SYDVKM. Trimming cost V 7 bases and J 5 bases; bases outside gene matches: 20. The CDR3 extends over 20 amino acids. Here the CDR3 reads CASNRSGQSSGRARTGELFF. CDR3 in DNA: TGTGCCAGCAACCGGAGCGGGCAGTCTAGCGGGAGGGCTAGGACCGGGGAGCTGTTTTTT.

The sample holds one count of this clone. The chain carries TRBV21-1 and TRBJ2-1. TRBV21-1 is deemed a pseudogene. This CDR3 spans 17 amino acids. The chain's CDR3 is CASTTLSPWGSYNEQFF. DNA for the CDR3: TGTGCCAGCACAACCCTTTCCCCTTGGGGCTCCTACAATGAGCAGTTCTTC.

V and J are TRBV19 and TRBJ1-1; D remains unclear. Deletions cut 1 base from V and 8 bases from J, with 11 bases between. This CDR3 has 13 amino acids. The V gene's germline CDR1 is LNHDA and CDR2 SQIVND (reference sequence). CDR3 residues: CASSIGPSWEAFF. The CDR3, as DNA: TGTGCCAGTAGTATAGGCCCTTCCTGGGAAGCTTTCTTT.

This clone appeared once. The chain links TRBV5-1 to TRBJ1-1; D is undetermined. V lost 3 bases and J lost 1, with 7 bases in between. The CDR3 covers 13 residues. Germline V gene lookup returns CDR1 SGHRS and CDR2 YFSETQ. The chain's CDR3 is CASSSDANTEAFF. CDR3 DNA sequence: TGCGCCAGCAGCTCAGACGCGAACACTGAAGCTTTCTTT.

The chain has TRBV19 and TRBJ2-3; D is ambiguous. This CDR3 has 18 amino acids. V was trimmed by 0 bases and J by 0 bases, leaving 16 bases between them. CDR1 and CDR2 (germline): LNHDA, SQIVND (reference sequence). The CDR3 DNA sequence: TGTGCCAGTAGTATAGATCAAGGAGTCGGAACTAGCACAGATACGCAGTATTTT. This codes for CASSIDQGVGTSTDTQYF.

V and J are TRBV2 and TRBJ2-5, with no clear D. Germline CDR1 and CDR2: SNHLY and FYNNEI. The CDR3 has 12 residues. Deletions cut 5 bases from V and 5 bases from J, with 9 bases between. CDR3 in amino acids: CASSFTEETQYF. The DNA of the CDR3 is TGTGCCAGCAGTTTTACGGAGGAGACCCAGTACTTC. The entire variable domain, with the rest obtained from reference TRBV2 and TRBJ2-5, is as follows: EPEVTQTPSHQVTQMGQEVILRCVPISNHLYFYWYRQILGQKVEFLVSFYNNEISEKSEIFDDQFSVERPDGSNFTLKIRSTKLEDSAMYFCASSFTEETQYFGPGTRLLVL.

This clone came up once. Other DNA sequences within the sample encode an identical CDR3. This CDR3 reads CSVRLNTEAFF. CDR3 bases: TGCAGCGTTCGGTTGAACACTGAAGCTTTCTTT. V is TRBV29-1 and J is TRBJ1-1; D not resolved. Trimming removed 5 bases from V and 0 bases from J, with 4 bases in between. Germline CDR1 reads SQVTM; CDR2 reads ANQGSEA. The CDR3 loop spans 11 amino acids. Together with reference TRBV29-1 and TRBJ1-1, the CDR3 gives the full variable domain: SAVISQKPSRDICQRGTSLTIQCQVDSQVTMMFWYRQQPGQSLTLIATANQGSEATYESGFVIDKFPISRPNLTFSTLTVSNMSPEDSSIYLCSVRLNTEAFFGQGTRLTVV.

The chain combines TRBV6-5 with TRBJ2-7, with 7 nucleotides matching TRBD1. The junction had 4 bases not matched to a gene; V was cut back by 2 bases and J by 6 bases. The V gene's germline CDR1 is MNHEY and CDR2 SVGAGI. CDR3 size: 13 residues. CDR3 in amino acids: CASSYHEGAEQYF. For the CDR3, the DNA is TGTGCCAGCAGTTACCATGAGGGGGCCGAGCAGTACTTC.

J is TRBJ1-5 and V is TRBV7-2; D not resolved. The CDR3 length is 14 residues. Germline loops: CDR1 SGHTA, CDR2 FQGNSA. Trimming shortened V by 3 bases and J by 4 bases, and 10 bases separated the two germline ends. DNA for the CDR3: TGTGCCAGCAGCTTGTACAGACTGAATCAGCCCCAGCATTTT. Its protein product is CASSLYRLNQPQHF.